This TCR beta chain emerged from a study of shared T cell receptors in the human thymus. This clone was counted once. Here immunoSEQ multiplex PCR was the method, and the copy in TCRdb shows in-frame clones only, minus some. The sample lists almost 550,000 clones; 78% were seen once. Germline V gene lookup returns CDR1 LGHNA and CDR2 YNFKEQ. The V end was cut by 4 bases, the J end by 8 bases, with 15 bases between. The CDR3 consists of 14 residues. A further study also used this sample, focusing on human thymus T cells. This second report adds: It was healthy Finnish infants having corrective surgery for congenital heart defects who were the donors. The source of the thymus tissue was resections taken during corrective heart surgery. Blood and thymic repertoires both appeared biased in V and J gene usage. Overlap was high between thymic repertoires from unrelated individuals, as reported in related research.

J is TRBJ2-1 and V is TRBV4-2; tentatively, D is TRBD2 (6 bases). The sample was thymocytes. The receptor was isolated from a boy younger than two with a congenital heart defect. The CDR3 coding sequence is TGTGCCAGCAGCCCCCTCGGGAGCGCGTATGAGCAGTTCTTC. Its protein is CASSPLGSAYEQFF.